These 3 T cell receptor beta chains share one sample of origin, sequenced in a study of blood T cell repertoires in COVID-19. Assay used: immunoSEQ multiplex PCR; TCRdb lists only in-frame clones, some missing. Of about 140,000 clones in the sample, about 79% were seen once. The sample taken for sequencing was peripheral blood. These receptors all stem from an elderly woman with active or convalescent COVID-19.

The chain joins TRBV6-5 to TRBJ1-1; 7 bases map to TRBD1. V lost 6 bases, J lost 6 bases, and 10 bases stayed unmatched. The CDR3 runs 14 residues. Per germline, CDR1 MNHEY and CDR2 SVGAGI. The CDR3 reads CASSRQFQGAEAFF. The CDR3 coding sequence is TGTGCCAGCAGCCGACAATTCCAGGGGGCTGAAGCTTTCTTT.

This clone is a singleton in its sample. The chain has TRBV7-9 and TRBJ2-2; 8 bases map to TRBD1. Trimming at V came to 8 bases and at J to 7 bases, leaving 9 bases not matched to a gene. This CDR3 spans 14 amino acids. In germline, CDR1 is SEHNR, CDR2 FQNEAQ (reference sequence). CDR3 sequence reads: CASQLGQGGGELFF. In DNA, the CDR3 is TGTGCCAGCCAACTTGGACAGGGCGGCGGGGAGCTGTTTTTT.

This clone turned up a few times. V usage is TRBV2 and J usage is TRBJ1-6, with no clear D. V lost 7 bases to trimming and J lost 8 bases, with 12 bases between them. CDR3 size: 13 residues. Looked up from germline, CDR1 is SNHLY and CDR2 is FYNNEI. In DNA, the CDR3 is TGTGCCAGCATGCCCACTATTGATTCACCCCTCCACTTT. Translation: CASMPTIDSPLHF.